These 6 T cell receptor beta chains were sequenced from one sample in a study of blood T cell repertoires in COVID-19. The data were produced by immunoSEQ multiplex PCR, yet TCRdb's version contains in-frame clones alone and is incomplete. The sample carries nearly 55,000 clones, 78% recorded once. Sequencing input: peripheral blood. Receptors were obtained from a human donor with active or convalescent COVID-19. The donor label of this sample is uncertain.

The chain's CDR3 is CASSQAGTSGSETQYF. CDR3 DNA: TGCGCCAGCAGCCAAGCCGGGACTAGCGGGAGTGAGACCCAGTACTTC. The V gene is TRBV4-3, the J gene TRBJ2-5; 14 bases fit TRBD2. Unmatched junction bases numbered 3, after V lost 1 base and J lost 5 bases. The CDR3 is made up of 16 amino acids. Germline-derived CDR1 and CDR2 are LGHNA and YSLEER.

The chain couples TRBV27 to TRBJ2-7, with a weak D call TRBD1 (5 bases). V lost 6 bases and J 1 base, leaving 22 bases between the germline ends. Germline V gives CDR1 MNHEY, CDR2 SMNVEV (reference sequence). CDR3 length equals 17 residues. The CDR3 bases are TGTGCCAGCAGCCCGCGGTGGCTAGTGGGGCGGTCCTACGAGCAGTACTTC. Translating gives CASSPRWLVGRSYEQYF.

This clone came up a few times. Here the CDR3 DNA reads TGTGCCTGGAGCCAGGTGAACTATGGCTACACCTTC. Protein product: CAWSQVNYGYTF. The chain combines TRBV30 with TRBJ1-2, with D unclear. The CDR3 sequence is 12 residues long. In germline, CDR1 is GTSNPN, CDR2 SVGIG (reference sequence). V lost 3 bases, J lost 2 bases, and 7 bases lay in between.

This clone was counted at least ten times. The chain employs TRBV30 and TRBJ1-6; D uncertain. CDR1 and CDR2 (germline): GTSNPN, SVGIG (reference sequence). Trimming cost V 0 bases and J 5 bases, with 5 bases left between them. The CDR3 totals 13 residues. Here the CDR3 DNA reads TGTGCCTGGAGTGTACAAAATAATTCACCCCTCCACTTT. This translates into CAWSVQNNSPLHF.

A note on this clone: A junction end diverges from the germline sequence, so it may reflect a read error. This chain joins TRBV7-7 and TRBJ2-2, with 9 bases matching TRBD1. The V gene's germline CDR1 is SSHAT and CDR2 FNYEAQ (reference sequence). The CDR3 extends over 19 amino acids. CDR3 nucleotides: TGTGCTAGCAGCCTTATATTTTACCGGGACAGGGCGAACACCGGGGAGCTGTTTTTT. It specifies CASSLIFYRDRANTGELFF.

V usage is TRBV14 and J usage is TRBJ2-7, with D possibly TRBD2 on 5 matching bases. Germline lookup yields CDR1 SGHDN and CDR2 FVKESK. The V gene lost 1 base and the J gene lost 0 bases, with 13 bases spanning the gap. The CDR3 length is 16 residues. The CDR3 sequence: CASSQASGFSSYEQYF. In nucleotides, the CDR3 is TGTGCCAGCAGCCAAGCGTCGGGGTTTAGCTCCTACGAGCAGTACTTC.